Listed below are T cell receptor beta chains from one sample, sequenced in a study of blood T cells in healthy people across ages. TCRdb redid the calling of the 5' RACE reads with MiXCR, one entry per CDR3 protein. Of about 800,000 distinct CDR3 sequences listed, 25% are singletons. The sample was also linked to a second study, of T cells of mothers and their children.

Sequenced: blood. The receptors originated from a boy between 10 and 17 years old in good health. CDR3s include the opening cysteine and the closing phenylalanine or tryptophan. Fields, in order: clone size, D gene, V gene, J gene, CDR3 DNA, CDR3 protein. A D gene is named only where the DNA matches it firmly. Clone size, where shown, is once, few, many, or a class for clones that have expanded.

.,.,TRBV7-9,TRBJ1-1,TGTGCCAGCAGCTTAGCCGGAGAGGGGGGAGATGAAGCTTTCTTT,CASSLAGEGGDEAFF
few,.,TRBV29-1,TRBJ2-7,TGCAGCGTTGCCGCCAGGGACCCCTACGAGCAGTACTTC,CSVAARDPYEQYF
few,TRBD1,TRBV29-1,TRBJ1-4,TGCAGCGTTGAGGTGGCAGGGGGAGCAACTAATGAAAAACTGTTTTTT,CSVEVAGGATNEKLFF
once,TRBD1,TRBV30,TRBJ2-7,TGTGCCTGGAGTCCTCCGTGGGGACAGTTGGGGACCTACGAGCAGTACTTC,CAWSPPWGQLGTYEQYF
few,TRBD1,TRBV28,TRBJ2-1,TGTGCCAGCACCCCCCGGGGGACAGGGGAAATCCCGCTCTTC,CASTPRGTGEIPLF
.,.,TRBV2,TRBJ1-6,TGTGCCAGCAGTGATCGGTGGGATAATTCACCCCTCCACTTT,CASSDRWDNSPLHF
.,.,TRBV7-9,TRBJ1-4,TGTGCCAGCGGACCACAGGGCACCGCAACTAATGAAAAACTGTTTTTT,CASGPQGTATNEKLFF
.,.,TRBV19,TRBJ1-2,TGTGCCAGTAGTGCCGGGCCCACACCTGTCTATGGCTACACCTTC,CASSAGPTPVYGYTF
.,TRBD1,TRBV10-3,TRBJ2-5,TGTGCCATCAGGCCCGGACAGGGGAGGGAGGAGACCCAGTACTTC,CAIRPGQGREETQYF
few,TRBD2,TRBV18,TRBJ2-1,TGTGCCAGCTCACCATCGACTAGCGGGGGGTACAATGAGCAGTTCTTC,CASSPSTSGGYNEQFF
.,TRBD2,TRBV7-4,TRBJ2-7,TGTGCCAGCAGCGCCTGGGGGGGGACCCGGGACTACGAGCAGTACTTC,CASSAWGGTRDYEQYF
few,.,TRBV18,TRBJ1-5,TGTGCCAGCTCACCTAAGAGGGACCAGCCCCAGCATTTT,CASSPKRDQPQHF
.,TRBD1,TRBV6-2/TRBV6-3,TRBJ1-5,TGTGCCAGCAGGCCCACTCGACAGGGTGTGAGCAATCAGCCCCAGCATTTT,CASRPTRQGVSNQPQHF
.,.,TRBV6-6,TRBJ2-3,TGTGCCAGCAGTTATTCGAGTGGGGTCCCAGATACGCAGTATTTT,CASSYSSGVPDTQYF
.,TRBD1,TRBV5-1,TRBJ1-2,TGCGCCAGCACCCTAGGACCCGGACAGGTCCATGGCTACACCTTC,CASTLGPGQVHGYTF
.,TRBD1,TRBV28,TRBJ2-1,TGTGCCAGCAGTCCCAGACAGGGGTCCTACAATGAGCAGTTCTTC,CASSPRQGSYNEQFF
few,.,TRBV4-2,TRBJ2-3,TGTGCCAGCAGCCAAGTTGTGGCGGAATACACAGATACGCAGTATTTT,CASSQVVAEYTDTQYF
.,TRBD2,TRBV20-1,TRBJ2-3,TGCAGTGCTAGAGGTCGGCTAGCGGGGGGCACAGATACGCAGTATTTT,CSARGRLAGGTDTQYF
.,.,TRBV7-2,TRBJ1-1,TGTGCCAGCAGCTTTTTCCCCTCTGGAACCATGAACACTGAAGCTTTCTTT,CASSFFPSGTMNTEAFF
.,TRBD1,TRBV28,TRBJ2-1,TGTGCCAGCAGTTTTTGGGACAGGGACTACAATGAGCAGTTCTTC,CASSFWDRDYNEQFF
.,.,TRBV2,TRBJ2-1,TGTGCCAGCAGAGGACAGGGAGGGATACTCAATGAGCAGTTCTTC,CASRGQGGILNEQFF
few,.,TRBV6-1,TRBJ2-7,TGTGCCAGCAGTGAAGTCGGGACCTACGAGCAGTACTTC,CASSEVGTYEQYF
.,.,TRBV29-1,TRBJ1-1,TGCAGCGTTCATACAGCCCCAGTCTATGAAGCTTTCTTT,CSVHTAPVYEAFF
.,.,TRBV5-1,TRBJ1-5,TGCGCCAGCAGCTTGGGTAAGGATCAGCCCCAGCATTTT,CASSLGKDQPQHF
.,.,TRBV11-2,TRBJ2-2,TGTGCCAGCAGCTTCGCCAGATACGGGGAGCTGTTTTTT,CASSFARYGELFF
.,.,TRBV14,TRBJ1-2,TGTGCCAGCAGCGCGCACAGAAACTATGGTTACACCTTC,CASSAHRNYGYTF
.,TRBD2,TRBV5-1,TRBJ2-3,TGCGCCAGCAGCCCCGGGGGAAAGCGGGGGGTCACAGATACGCAGTATTTT,CASSPGGKRGVTDTQYF
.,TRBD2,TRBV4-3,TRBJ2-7,TGCGCCAGCAGCGCACTAGCGGGAGATGTGTACGAGCAGTACTTC,CASSALAGDVYEQYF
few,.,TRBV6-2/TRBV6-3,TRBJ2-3,TGTGCCAGCAGTTACGCCCAGGGCTTCGGCACAGATACGCAGTATTTT,CASSYAQGFGTDTQYF
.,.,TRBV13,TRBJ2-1,TGTGCCAGCAGCTTAGGTTCCACGGGTGGGTATCAACGCGCCTACAATGAGCAGTTCTTC,CASSLGSTGGYQRAYNEQFF
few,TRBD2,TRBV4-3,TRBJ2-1,TGCGCCAGCAGCCCCCAGGCTAGCGGGGGCCTCTACAATGAGCAGTTCTTC,CASSPQASGGLYNEQFF
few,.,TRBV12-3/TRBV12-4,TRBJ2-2,TGTGCCAGCACCCGGCGTGGTGCCGGGGAGCTGTTTTTT,CASTRRGAGELFF
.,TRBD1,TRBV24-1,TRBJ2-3,TGTGCCACCAGTGATGACAGGGTTAGCACAGATACGCAGTATTTT,CATSDDRVSTDTQYF
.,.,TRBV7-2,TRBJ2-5,TGTGCCAGCAGCTTAGTTCCGGTGGGGCTACAAGAGACCCAGTACTTC,CASSLVPVGLQETQYF
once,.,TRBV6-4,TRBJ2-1,TGTGCCAGCAGTTGTGCTAGCCCGACCTACAATGAGCAGTTCTTC,CASSCASPTYNEQFF
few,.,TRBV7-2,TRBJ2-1,TGTGCCAGCAGCAAAGAGGCCAGCAATGAGCAGTTCTTC,CASSKEASNEQFF
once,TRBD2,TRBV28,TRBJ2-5,TGCGCCAGCAGTTTATCGGGTTGGCTAGCGGGAATCGCGGAGACCCAGTACTTC,CASSLSGWLAGIAETQYF
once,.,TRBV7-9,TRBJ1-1,TGTGCCAGCAGCTTACTTTTCCCACTGGGAGCTTTCTTT,CASSLLFPLGAFF
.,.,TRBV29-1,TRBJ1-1,TGCAGCTTTAATAACCTCGGGGGGGGCCCGAACACTGAAGCTTTCTTT,CSFNNLGGGPNTEAFF
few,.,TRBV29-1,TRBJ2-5,TGCAGCGATAAACCCCAAGAGACCCAGTACTTC,CSDKPQETQYF
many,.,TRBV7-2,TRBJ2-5,TGTGCCAGCAGCTTTGGACAGCAAGAGACCCAGTACTTC,CASSFGQQETQYF
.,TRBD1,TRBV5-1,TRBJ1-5,TGCGCCAGCAGCTCTGGACAGGGGGCAGGGCAGCCCCAGCATTTT,CASSSGQGAGQPQHF
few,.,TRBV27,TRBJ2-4,TGTGCCAGCAGTGGAGTAGGCAAAAACATTCAGTACTTC,CASSGVGKNIQYF
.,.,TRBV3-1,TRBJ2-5,TGTGCCAGCAGTCCTCCCCATAGCGGAAATCAAGAGACCCAGTACTTC,CASSPPHSGNQETQYF
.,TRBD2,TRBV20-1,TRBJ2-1,TGCAGTGCTCCTAAAACTGGGACTAGCGGGACTTTCTCCTACAATGAGCAGTTCTTC,CSAPKTGTSGTFSYNEQFF
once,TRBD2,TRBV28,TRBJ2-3,TGTGCCAGCAGTTTAGAGCGGGAGGGCCCAGATACGCAGTATTTT,CASSLEREGPDTQYF
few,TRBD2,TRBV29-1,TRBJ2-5,TGCAGCGCCTGGACTAGCGGCCTCTCCCAAGAGACCCAGTACTTC,CSAWTSGLSQETQYF
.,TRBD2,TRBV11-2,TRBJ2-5,TGTGCCAGCAGCTTAGGAGCTAGCGGGGGCCAACAAGAGACCCAGTACTTC,CASSLGASGGQQETQYF
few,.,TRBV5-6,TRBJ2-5,TGTGCCAGCAGCTCCGACCTTCCGGACGAAGAAGAGACCCAGTACTTC,CASSSDLPDEEETQYF
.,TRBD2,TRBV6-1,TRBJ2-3,TGTGCCAGCAGCGGACTAGCGGGGGGGTCGGGGCAGTATTTT,CASSGLAGGSGQYF
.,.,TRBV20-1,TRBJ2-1,TGCAGTGCTAGAGATGGTCGCAATGAGCAGTTCTTC,CSARDGRNEQFF